These 14 T cell receptor beta chains were sequenced from one sample in a study of blood T cell repertoires in COVID-19. Libraries were prepared by immunoSEQ multiplex PCR; TCRdb keeps only in-frame clonotypes and omits some of them. In the table there are 84,000 or so clones, 75% to 85% of which are singletons. The specimen sequenced was peripheral blood. Receptors originate from a man in his sixties with COVID-19, enrolled during active disease.

The rearrangement joins TRBV5-1 to TRBJ2-1, with a weak D call TRBD2 (6 bases). Germline-derived CDR1 and CDR2 are SGHRS and YFSETQ. The V end was cut by 4 bases, the J end by 7 bases, with 15 bases between. This CDR3 is 14 amino acids long. CDR3 sequence reads: CASSPRTGGNEQFF. The CDR3 nucleotides read TGCGCCAGCAGCCCTCGGACTGGGGGGAATGAGCAGTTCTTC.

The chain links TRBV27 to TRBJ1-1; 9 nucleotides line up with TRBD1. Germline-derived CDR1 and CDR2 are MNHEY and SMNVEV (reference sequence). The CDR3 runs 14 residues. J was trimmed by 6 bases and V by 6 bases; bases with no gene match: 8. The CDR3 protein is CASSVKQGASEAFF. The CDR3 DNA reads TGTGCCAGCAGCGTAAAACAGGGGGCGTCTGAAGCTTTCTTT.

The chain has TRBV27 and TRBJ2-7, with D maybe TRBD1 (6 bases). The CDR3 has 17 residues. Germline V lookup: CDR1 MNHEY, CDR2 SMNVEV (reference sequence). Trimming cost V 5 bases and J 6 bases, with 26 bases left between them. In nucleotides, the CDR3 is TGTGCCAGCAGTCCGGGAACAGGGTGGGCCGAGAGAGGCGAGCAGTACTTC. This encodes CASSPGTGWAERGEQYF.

The rearrangement joins TRBV27 to TRBJ2-7; TRBD2 matches 9 bases. After removal of 6 bases from V and 6 bases from J, the junction contained 9 bases not matched to a gene. Germline V gene lookup returns CDR1 MNHEY and CDR2 SMNVEV (reference sequence). CDR3 size: 14 residues. CDR3 sequence reads: CASRTGLASLEQYF. CDR3 in DNA: TGTGCCAGCAGGACGGGACTAGCTTCTCTCGAGCAGTACTTC.

V usage is TRBV27 and J usage is TRBJ1-1, with 7 bases lining up with TRBD1. CDR3 size: 14 residues. V shed 6 bases, J shed 0 bases, and the junction held 4 bases outside the gene matches. The germline V gene has CDR1 MNHEY and CDR2 SMNVEV (reference sequence). CDR3 nucleotide sequence: TGTGCCAGCAGAGACAGGGCCATGAACACTGAAGCTTTCTTT. This codes for CASRDRAMNTEAFF.

This clone occurred a few times. The CDR3: CASRWDRDTEAFF. The CDR3 nucleotides are TGTGCCAGCAGATGGGACAGGGACACTGAAGCTTTCTTT. V usage is TRBV12-3 or TRBV12-4 and J usage is TRBJ1-1; 9 nucleotides line up with TRBD1. The CDR3 consists of 13 residues. V lost 6 bases to trimming and J lost 3 bases; unmatched junction nucleotides: 2.

V and J are TRBV18 and TRBJ2-7; 13 bases are a match to TRBD2. Germline CDR1 and CDR2: KGHSH and LQKENI. The CDR3 is made up of 19 amino acids. V lost 6 bases and J lost 2; bases outside the gene matches: 16. The CDR3 reads CASSQLPAGTSGVPYEQYF. The CDR3 nucleotides are TGTGCCAGCTCGCAACTCCCTGCCGGGACTAGCGGGGTTCCCTACGAGCAGTACTTC.

This clone was seen just once. The chain combines TRBV19 with TRBJ2-1; 9 positions match TRBD2. The CDR3 has 14 residues. The V segment lost 3 bases and the J segment 10 bases; nucleotides outside the gene matches: 7. The germline V gene encodes CDR1 LNHDA and CDR2 SQIVND (reference sequence). DNA for the CDR3: TGTGCCAGTAGTATCGGCTTAGCGGGAGTCGAGCAGTTCTTC. Protein sequence: CASSIGLAGVEQFF.

Only a few counts were recorded for this clone. V gene TRBV14 combines with J gene TRBJ1-2, with unresolved D. The CDR3 consists of 15 residues. The V gene lost 1 base and the J gene lost 0 bases, with 9 bases spanning the gap. CDR1 and CDR2 (germline): SGHDN, FVKESK. This chain's CDR3 is CASSQVKGANYGYTF. CDR3 sequence (DNA): TGTGCCAGCAGCCAAGTGAAAGGAGCTAACTATGGCTACACCTTC.

V usage is TRBV6-2 or TRBV6-3 and J usage is TRBJ1-2; TRBD1 matches 8 bases. Germline V lookup: CDR1 MNHEY, CDR2 SVGEGT. V lost 0 bases and J lost 8; bases outside the gene matches: 5. The CDR3 consists of 14 residues. CDR3 in amino acids: CASSYSPGGLGYTF. The CDR3, as DNA: TGTGCCAGCAGTTACTCGCCAGGGGGCTTAGGCTACACCTTC.

This clone was picked up a small number of times. The chain recombines TRBV7-9 with TRBJ2-5; TRBD1 agrees at 8 bases. Germline-derived CDR1 and CDR2 are SEHNR and FQNEAQ (reference sequence). V shed 5 bases, J shed 2 bases, and the junction held 7 bases outside the gene matches. The CDR3 extends over 15 amino acids. CDR3 region: CASSEDRAWQETQYF. The DNA for the CDR3 is TGTGCCAGCAGCGAGGACAGGGCTTGGCAAGAGACCCAGTACTTC.

The chain joins TRBV11-1 to TRBJ2-3; D unresolved. The CDR3 is 16 residues long. Germline-derived CDR1 and CDR2 are SGHAT and FQDESV (reference sequence). V was cut by 0 bases and J by 4 bases, with 14 bases left in between. The chain's CDR3 is CASSLAIAAASDTQYF. CDR3 sequence (DNA): TGTGCCAGCAGCTTAGCGATTGCGGCGGCCTCAGATACGCAGTATTTT.

The chain recombines TRBV6-5 with TRBJ2-7, with 11 bases that match TRBD2. Germline V gives CDR1 MNHEY, CDR2 SVGAGI. This CDR3 contains 14 residues. V dropped 7 bases and J dropped 2; count of bases not matched to a gene: 4. The CDR3 sequence is CASTATSGAYEQYF. The CDR3 nucleotides read TGTGCCAGCACCGCGACTAGCGGGGCCTACGAGCAGTACTTC.

This chain connects TRBV6-5 to TRBJ1-1; D possibly corresponds to TRBD1 (5 bases). Germline-derived CDR1 and CDR2 are MNHEY and SVGAGI. The length of the CDR3 is 14 residues. Trimming stripped 4 bases from V and 4 bases from J, with 13 bases between. CDR3 in DNA: TGTGCCAGCAGTTCTACCGGGGGACGCACTGAAGCTTTCTTT. Protein product: CASSSTGGRTEAFF.